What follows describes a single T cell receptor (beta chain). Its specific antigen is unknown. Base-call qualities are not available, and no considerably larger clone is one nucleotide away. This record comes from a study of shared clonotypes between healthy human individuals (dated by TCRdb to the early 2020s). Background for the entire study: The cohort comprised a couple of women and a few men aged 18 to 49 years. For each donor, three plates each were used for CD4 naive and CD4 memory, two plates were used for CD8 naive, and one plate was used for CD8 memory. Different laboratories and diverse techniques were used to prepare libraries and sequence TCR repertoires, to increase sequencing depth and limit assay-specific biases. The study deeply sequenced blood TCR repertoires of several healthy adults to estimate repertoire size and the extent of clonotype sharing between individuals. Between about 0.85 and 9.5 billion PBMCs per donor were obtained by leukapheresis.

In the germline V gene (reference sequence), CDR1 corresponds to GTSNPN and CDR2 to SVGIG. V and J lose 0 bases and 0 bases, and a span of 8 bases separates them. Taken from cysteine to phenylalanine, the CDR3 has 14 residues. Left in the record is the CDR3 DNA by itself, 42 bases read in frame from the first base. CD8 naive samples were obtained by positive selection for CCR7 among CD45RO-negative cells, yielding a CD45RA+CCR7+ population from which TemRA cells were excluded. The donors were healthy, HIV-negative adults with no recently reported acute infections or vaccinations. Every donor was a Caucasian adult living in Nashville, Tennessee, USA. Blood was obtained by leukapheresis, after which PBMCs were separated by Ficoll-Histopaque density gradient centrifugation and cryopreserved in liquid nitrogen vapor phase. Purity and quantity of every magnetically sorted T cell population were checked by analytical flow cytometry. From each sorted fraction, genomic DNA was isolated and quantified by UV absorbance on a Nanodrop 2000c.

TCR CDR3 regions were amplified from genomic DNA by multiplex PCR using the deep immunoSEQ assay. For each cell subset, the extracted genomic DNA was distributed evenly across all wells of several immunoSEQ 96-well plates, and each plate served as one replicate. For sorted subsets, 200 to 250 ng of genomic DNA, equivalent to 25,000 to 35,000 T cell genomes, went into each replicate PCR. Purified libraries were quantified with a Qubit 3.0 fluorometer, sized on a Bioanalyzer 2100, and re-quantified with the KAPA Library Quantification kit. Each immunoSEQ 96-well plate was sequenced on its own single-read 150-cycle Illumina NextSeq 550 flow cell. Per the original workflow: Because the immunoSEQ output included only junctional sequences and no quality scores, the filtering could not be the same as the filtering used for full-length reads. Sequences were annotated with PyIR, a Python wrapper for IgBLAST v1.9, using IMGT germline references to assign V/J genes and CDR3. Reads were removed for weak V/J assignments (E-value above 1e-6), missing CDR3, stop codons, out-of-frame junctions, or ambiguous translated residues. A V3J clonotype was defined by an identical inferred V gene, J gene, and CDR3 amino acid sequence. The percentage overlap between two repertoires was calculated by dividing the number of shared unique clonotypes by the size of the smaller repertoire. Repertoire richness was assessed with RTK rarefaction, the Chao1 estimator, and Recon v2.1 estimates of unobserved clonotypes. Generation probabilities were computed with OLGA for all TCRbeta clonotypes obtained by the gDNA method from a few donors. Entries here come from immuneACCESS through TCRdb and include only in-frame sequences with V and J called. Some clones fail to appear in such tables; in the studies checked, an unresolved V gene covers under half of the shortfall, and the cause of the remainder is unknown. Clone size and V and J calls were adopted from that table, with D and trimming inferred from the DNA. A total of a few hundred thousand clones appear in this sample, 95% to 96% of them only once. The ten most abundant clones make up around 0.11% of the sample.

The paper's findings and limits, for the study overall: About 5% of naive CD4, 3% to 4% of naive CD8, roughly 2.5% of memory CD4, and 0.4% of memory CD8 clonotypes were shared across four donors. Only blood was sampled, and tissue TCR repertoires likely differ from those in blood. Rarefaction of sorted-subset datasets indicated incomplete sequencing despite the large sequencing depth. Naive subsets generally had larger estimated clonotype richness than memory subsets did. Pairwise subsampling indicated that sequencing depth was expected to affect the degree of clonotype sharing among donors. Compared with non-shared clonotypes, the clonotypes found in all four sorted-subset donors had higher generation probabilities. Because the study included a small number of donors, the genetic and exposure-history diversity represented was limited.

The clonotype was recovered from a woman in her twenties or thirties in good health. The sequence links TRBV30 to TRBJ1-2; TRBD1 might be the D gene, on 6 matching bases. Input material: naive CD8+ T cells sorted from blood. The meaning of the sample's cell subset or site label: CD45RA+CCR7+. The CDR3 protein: CAWSVRDTNYGYTF. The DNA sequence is TGTGCCTGGAGTGTACGGGACACTAACTATGGCTACACCTTC.